What follows are 13 T cell receptor beta chains derived from one specimen sequenced in a study of cytomegalovirus exposure and HLA in healthy donors. The PCR had 60 Vbeta and 13 Jbeta primers. Sequencing was performed with immunoSEQ multiplex PCR; in TCRdb, only in-frame clones are kept and a portion is missing. This sample has some 150,000 clones; more than 75% occur once, and the top ten carry 7.7%. Input material: PBMCs. These receptors were collected from a man aged 25 to 40 in good health and CMV-seropositive.

The chain links TRBV2 to TRBJ1-5; no clear D. CDR1 SNHLY and CDR2 FYNNEI come from the germline V gene. Between the trimmed V and J ends, which lost 0 bases and 5 bases, there was a span of 8 bases. The CDR3 runs 14 residues. The chain's CDR3 is CASSEAATYQPQHF. In DNA, the CDR3 is TGTGCCAGCAGTGAAGCGGCGACTTATCAGCCCCAGCATTTT.

CDR3 bases: TGCGCCAGCAGCTTGAAGCTAGCGGGAGGATTTCGGCAAGAGACCCAGTACTTC. Amino acid sequence: CASSLKLAGGFRQETQYF. The rearrangement uses TRBV5-1 and TRBJ2-5; 11 bases agree with TRBD2. The CDR3 runs 18 residues. CDR1 SGHRS and CDR2 YFSETQ come from the germline V gene. V was pared by 1 base and J by 2 bases, with 10 bases of the junction left unmatched.

The V call is TRBV30, the J call TRBJ1-2, with D possibly being TRBD1 (6 bases). Germline loops: CDR1 GTSNPN, CDR2 SVGIG (reference sequence). The CDR3 contains 17 residues. V was trimmed by 0 bases and J by 2 bases, leaving 19 bases between them. CDR3 sequence: CAWSVPSPGGGNYGYTF. DNA of the CDR3: TGTGCCTGGAGTGTCCCTTCCCCGGGGGGGGGCAACTATGGCTACACCTTC.

The CDR3 loop reads CASSSYQGANYGYTF. CDR3 sequence (DNA): TGTGCCAGTAGTAGTTACCAGGGGGCGAACTATGGCTACACCTTC. V and J are TRBV19 and TRBJ1-2, with 8 bases lining up with TRBD1. Per germline, CDR1 LNHDA and CDR2 SQIVND (reference sequence). V dropped 4 bases and J dropped 2; count of bases not matched to a gene: 6. This CDR3 contains 15 residues.

The chain recombines TRBV19 with TRBJ1-1, with 7 bases aligning to TRBD1. Germline V gene sequence: CDR1 LNHDA, CDR2 SQIVND (reference sequence). The CDR3 sequence is 15 residues long. V lost 5 bases to trimming and J lost 4 bases; unmatched junction nucleotides: 10. In DNA form, the CDR3 reads TGTGCCAGTAGTTCTTTTTGGACAGGAAGCACTGAAGCTTTCTTT. It yields the protein CASSSFWTGSTEAFF.

The rearrangement joins TRBV27 to TRBJ2-5; TRBD1 might be the D (5 bases). Trimming took off 2 bases at V and 1 base at J, with 20 bases between the two ends. Germline V CDR1 and CDR2: MNHEY, SMNVEV (reference sequence). The CDR3 length is 18 residues. CDR3 sequence: CASSLASDRNPLQETQYF. DNA for the CDR3: TGTGCCAGCAGTTTAGCTTCTGACAGAAACCCTCTCCAAGAGACCCAGTACTTC.

The chain employs TRBV6-5 and TRBJ1-2; 7 bases align to TRBD1. From germline, CDR1 is MNHEY and CDR2 SVGAGI. CDR3 length: 13 residues. Trimming took 8 bases from V and 8 from J; bases not matched to a gene: 11. The CDR3 DNA reads as TGTGCCAGCCGCCCCCCAGGGGGGCCAGGCTACACCTTC. Residues: CASRPPGGPGYTF.

The chain combines TRBV19 with TRBJ2-2, with 7 bases aligning to TRBD1. Per the germline V gene, CDR1 is LNHDA and CDR2 is SQIVND (reference sequence). The V segment lost 11 bases and the J segment 3 bases; nucleotides outside the gene matches: 3. The CDR3 sequence is 12 residues long. In DNA, the CDR3 is TGTGCCGGCGGACAGGACACCGGGGAGCTGTTTTTT. This sequence encodes CAGGQDTGELFF.

The chain has TRBV18 and TRBJ2-2, with a tentative D call TRBD2 (5 bases). Trimming removed 2 bases from V and 8 bases from J, with 12 bases in between. The CDR3 sequence is 14 residues long. Germline V lookup: CDR1 KGHSH, CDR2 LQKENI. The CDR3 bases are TGTGCCAGCTCACCAAACGGGGATCAGGGGGAGCTGTTTTTT. This encodes CASSPNGDQGELFF.

The chain is built from TRBV29-1 and TRBJ2-1; TRBD2 matches 11 bases. V dropped 3 bases and J dropped 12; count of bases not matched to a gene: 1. The germline CDR1 and CDR2 sequences are SQVTM and ANQGSEA. The CDR3 contains 11 residues. The CDR3 DNA follows: TGCAGCGTTGACCTAGCGGGGGGGCAGTTCTTC. Translating it yields CSVDLAGGQFF.

The genes are TRBV29-1 and TRBJ1-2; the match to TRBD1 covers 11 bases. The CDR3 is 15 residues long. With V trimmed by 7 bases and J by 1 base, 8 bases remained unmatched. Germline values: CDR1 SQVTM, CDR2 ANQGSEA. The CDR3 region has the DNA TGCAGCGCCGGAGGGACAGGGGGGCTTAACTATGGCTACACCTTC. It specifies CSAGGTGGLNYGYTF.

This clone has only one observation. The chain employs TRBV14 and TRBJ2-1; 10 bases match TRBD2. The germline gives CDR1 SGHDN, CDR2 FVKESK. The J segment lost 8 bases and the V segment lost 4 bases, leaving 11 bases of the junction unmatched. The CDR3 is 16 amino acids. The CDR3 region has the DNA TGTGCCAGCAGCCCACAACTAGCGGGGTCGTTCTATGAGCAGTTCTTC. Translation gives CASSPQLAGSFYEQFF.

The chain couples TRBV19 to TRBJ1-2; 7 bases map to TRBD1. Germline lookup yields CDR1 LNHDA and CDR2 SQIVND (reference sequence). This CDR3 has 15 amino acids. The V gene end was trimmed by 4 bases and the J gene end by 0 bases; junction bases not matched to a gene: 5. The CDR3 is CASSTSGTANYGYTF. CDR3 DNA: TGTGCCAGTAGTACTTCCGGGACAGCTAACTATGGCTACACCTTC.